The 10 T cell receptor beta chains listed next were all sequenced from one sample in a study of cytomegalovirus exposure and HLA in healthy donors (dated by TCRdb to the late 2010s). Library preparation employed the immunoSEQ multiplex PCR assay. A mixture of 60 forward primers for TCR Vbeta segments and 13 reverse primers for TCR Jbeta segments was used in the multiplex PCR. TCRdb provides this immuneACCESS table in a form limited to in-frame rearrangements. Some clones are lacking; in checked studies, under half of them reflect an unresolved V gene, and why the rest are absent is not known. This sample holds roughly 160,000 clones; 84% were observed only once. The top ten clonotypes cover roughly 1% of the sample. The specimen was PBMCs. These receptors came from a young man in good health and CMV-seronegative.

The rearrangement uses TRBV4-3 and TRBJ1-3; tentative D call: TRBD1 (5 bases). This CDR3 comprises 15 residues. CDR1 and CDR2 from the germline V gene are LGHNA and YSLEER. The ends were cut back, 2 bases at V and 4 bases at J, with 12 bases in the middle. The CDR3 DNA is TGCGCCAGCAGCCAATCCGGGACTTCAGGAAACACCATATATTTT. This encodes CASSQSGTSGNTIYF.

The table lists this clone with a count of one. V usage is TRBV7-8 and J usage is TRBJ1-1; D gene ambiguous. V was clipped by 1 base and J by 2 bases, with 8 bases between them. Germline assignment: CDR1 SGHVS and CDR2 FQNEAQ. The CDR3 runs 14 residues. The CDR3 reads CASSLVSGNTEAFF. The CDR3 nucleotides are TGTGCCAGCAGCTTAGTATCAGGTAACACTGAAGCTTTCTTT.

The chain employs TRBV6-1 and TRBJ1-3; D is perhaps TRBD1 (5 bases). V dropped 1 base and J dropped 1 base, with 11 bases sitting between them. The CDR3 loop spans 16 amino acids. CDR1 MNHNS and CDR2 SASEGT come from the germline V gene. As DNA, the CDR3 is TGTGCCAGCAGTGAAGAATTCCAGGGTTCTGGAAACACCATATATTTT. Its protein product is CASSEEFQGSGNTIYF.

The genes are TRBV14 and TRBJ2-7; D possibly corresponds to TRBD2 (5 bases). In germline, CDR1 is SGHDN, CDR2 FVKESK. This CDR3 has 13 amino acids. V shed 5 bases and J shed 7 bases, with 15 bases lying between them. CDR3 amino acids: CASSERRPGEQYF. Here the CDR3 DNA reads TGTGCCAGCAGCGAGCGTAGACCGGGGGAGCAGTACTTC.

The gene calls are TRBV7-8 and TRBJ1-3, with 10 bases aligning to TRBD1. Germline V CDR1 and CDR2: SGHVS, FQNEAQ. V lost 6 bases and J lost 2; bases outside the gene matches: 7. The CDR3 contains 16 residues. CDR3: CASRQTGTGAGNTIYF. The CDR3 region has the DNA TGTGCCAGCAGACAAACCGGGACAGGGGCTGGAAACACCATATATTTT.

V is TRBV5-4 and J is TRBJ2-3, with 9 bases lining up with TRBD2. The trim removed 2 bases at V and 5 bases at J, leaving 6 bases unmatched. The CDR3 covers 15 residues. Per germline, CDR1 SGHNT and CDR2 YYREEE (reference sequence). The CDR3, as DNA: TGTGCCAGCAGCTTAGGCGGGAGGGCCGGAGATACGCAGTATTTT. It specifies CASSLGGRAGDTQYF.

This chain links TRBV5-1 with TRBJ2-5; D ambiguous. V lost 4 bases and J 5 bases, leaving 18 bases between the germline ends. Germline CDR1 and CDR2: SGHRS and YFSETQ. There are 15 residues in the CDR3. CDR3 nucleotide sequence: TGCGCCAGCAGCGTAGTCTCTACTGGGCTGGAGACCCAGTACTTC. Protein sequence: CASSVVSTGLETQYF.

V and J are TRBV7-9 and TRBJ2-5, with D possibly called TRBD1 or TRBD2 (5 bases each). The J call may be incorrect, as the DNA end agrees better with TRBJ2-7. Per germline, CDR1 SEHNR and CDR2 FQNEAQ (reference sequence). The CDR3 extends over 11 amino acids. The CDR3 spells CASTHGGEQYF. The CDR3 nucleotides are TGTGCCAGCACCCATGGGGGCGAGCAGTACTTC.

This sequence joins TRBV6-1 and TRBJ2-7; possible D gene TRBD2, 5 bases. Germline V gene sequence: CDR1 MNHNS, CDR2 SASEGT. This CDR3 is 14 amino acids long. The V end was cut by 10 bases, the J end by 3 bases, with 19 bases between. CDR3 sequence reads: CAISYGVLVYEQYF. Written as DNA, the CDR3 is TGTGCCATCTCATACGGGGTTCTAGTCTACGAGCAGTACTTC.

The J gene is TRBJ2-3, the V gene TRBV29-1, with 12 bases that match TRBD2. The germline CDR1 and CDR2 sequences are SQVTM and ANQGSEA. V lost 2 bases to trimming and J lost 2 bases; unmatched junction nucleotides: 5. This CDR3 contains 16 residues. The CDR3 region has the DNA TGCAGCGTTGAACCCGCTAGCGGGGGGGCCACAGATACGCAGTATTTT. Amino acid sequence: CSVEPASGGATDTQYF.